This TCR beta chain comes out of a study of long-term antiretroviral therapy in people with HIV. The germline CDR1 and CDR2 sequences are SGHTA and FQGTGA. V was shortened by 1 base and J by 6 bases, with 3 bases between the two germline ends. CDR3 length: 12 residues. The assay used was immunoSEQ (version v3.0), run at survey level. The table came from immunoSEQ multiplex PCR; TCRdb's copy has only in-frame clones and leaves some out. This sample yields 20,000 to 25,000 clones, of which about 86% are seen a single time; around 4.6% belongs to the top ten. The chain links TRBV7-3 to TRBJ2-2; D remains unclear. The input for sequencing was unsorted PBMCs, taken 1.3 years after starting antiretroviral therapy. The clonotype was recovered from a man between 60 and 75 years old with HIV. The CDR3 DNA sequence: TGTGCCAGCAGCTTAAGGGCCGGGGAGCTGTTTTTT. Residues: CASSLRAGELFF.